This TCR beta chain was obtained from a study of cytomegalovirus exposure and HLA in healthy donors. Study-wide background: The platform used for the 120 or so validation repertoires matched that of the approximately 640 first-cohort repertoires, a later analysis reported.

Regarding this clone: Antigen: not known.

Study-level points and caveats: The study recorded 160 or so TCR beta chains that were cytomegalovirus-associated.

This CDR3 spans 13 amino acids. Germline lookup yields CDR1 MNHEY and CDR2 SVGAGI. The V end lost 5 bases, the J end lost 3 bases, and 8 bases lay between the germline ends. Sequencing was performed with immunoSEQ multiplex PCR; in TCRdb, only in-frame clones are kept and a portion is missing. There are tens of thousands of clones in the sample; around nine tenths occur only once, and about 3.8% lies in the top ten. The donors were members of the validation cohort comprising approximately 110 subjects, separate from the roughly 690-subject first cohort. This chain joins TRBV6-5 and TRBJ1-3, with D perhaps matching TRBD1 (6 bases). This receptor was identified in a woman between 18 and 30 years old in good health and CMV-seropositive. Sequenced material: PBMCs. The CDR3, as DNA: TGTGCCAGCAGTCGGGACATTGGAAACACCATATATTTT. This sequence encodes CASSRDIGNTIYF.